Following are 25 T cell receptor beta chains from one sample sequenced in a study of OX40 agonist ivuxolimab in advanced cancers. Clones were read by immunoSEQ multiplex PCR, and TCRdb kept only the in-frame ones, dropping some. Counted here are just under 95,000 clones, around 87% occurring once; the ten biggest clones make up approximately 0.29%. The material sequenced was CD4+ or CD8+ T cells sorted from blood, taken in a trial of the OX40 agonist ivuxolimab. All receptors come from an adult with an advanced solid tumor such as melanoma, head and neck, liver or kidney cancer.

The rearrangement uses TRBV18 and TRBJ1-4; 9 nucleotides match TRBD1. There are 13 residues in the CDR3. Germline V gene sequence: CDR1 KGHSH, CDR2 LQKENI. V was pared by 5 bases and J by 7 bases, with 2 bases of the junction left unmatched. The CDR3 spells CASSRDRAEKLFF. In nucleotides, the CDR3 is TGTGCCAGCTCAAGGGACAGGGCTGAAAAACTGTTTTTT.

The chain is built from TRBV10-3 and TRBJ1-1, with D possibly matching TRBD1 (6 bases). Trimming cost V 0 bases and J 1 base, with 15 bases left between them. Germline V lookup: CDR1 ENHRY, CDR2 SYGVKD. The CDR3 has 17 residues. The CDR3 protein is CAISESGGRVGNTEAFF. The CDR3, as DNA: TGTGCCATCAGTGAGTCGGGGGGGCGTGTAGGGAACACTGAAGCTTTCTTT.

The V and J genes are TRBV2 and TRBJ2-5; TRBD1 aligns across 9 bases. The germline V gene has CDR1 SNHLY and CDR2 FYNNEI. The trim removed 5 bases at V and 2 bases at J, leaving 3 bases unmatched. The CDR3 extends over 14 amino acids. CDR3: CASSHGQGQETQYF. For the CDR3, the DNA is TGTGCCAGCAGTCATGGACAGGGGCAAGAGACCCAGTACTTC.

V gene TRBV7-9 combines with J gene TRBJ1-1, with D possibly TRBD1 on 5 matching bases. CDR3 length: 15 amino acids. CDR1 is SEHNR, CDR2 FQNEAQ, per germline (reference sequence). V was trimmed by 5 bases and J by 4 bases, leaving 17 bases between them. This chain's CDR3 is CASSPLGVVSTEAFF. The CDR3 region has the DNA TGTGCCAGCAGCCCATTGGGGGTAGTGAGCACTGAAGCTTTCTTT.

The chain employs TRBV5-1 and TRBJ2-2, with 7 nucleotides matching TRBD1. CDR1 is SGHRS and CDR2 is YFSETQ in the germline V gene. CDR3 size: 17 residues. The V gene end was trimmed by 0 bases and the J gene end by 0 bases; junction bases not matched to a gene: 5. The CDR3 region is CASSLARGTANTGELFF. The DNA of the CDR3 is TGCGCCAGCAGCTTGGCCAGGGGGACAGCGAACACCGGGGAGCTGTTTTTT.

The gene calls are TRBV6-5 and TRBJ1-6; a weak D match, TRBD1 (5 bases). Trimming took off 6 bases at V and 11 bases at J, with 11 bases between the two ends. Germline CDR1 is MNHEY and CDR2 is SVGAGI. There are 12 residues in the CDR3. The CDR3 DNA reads TGTGCCAGCAGCCGGGGGGGGGCACCCCTCCACTTT. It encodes CASSRGGAPLHF.

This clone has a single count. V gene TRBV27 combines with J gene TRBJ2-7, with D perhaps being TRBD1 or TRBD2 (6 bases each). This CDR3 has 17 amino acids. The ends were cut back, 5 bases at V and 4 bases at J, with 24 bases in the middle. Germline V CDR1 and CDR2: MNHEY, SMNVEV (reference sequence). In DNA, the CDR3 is TGTGCCAGCAGTGGAGAGGGGGGACGGACTACTTTATACGAGCAGTACTTC. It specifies CASSGEGGRTTLYEQYF.

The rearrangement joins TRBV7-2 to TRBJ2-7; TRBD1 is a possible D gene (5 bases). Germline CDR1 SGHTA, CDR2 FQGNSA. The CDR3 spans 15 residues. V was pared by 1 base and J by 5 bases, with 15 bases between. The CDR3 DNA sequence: TGTGCCAGCAGCTTAGTTTGGACAAGCGAGGACGAGCAGTACTTC. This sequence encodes CASSLVWTSEDEQYF. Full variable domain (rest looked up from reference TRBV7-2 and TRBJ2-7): GAGVSQSPSNKVTEKGKDVELRCDPISGHTALYWYRQSLGQGLEFLIYFQGNSAPDKSGLPSDRFSAERTGGSVSTLTIQRTQQEDSAVYLCASSLVWTSEDEQYFGPGTRLTVT.

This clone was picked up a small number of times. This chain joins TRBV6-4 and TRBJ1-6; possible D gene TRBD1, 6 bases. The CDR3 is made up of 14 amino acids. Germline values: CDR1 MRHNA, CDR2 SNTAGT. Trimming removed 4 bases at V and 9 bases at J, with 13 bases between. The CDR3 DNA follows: TGTGCCAGCAGTGTGGACAGTTTAGGTTCACCCCTCCACTTT. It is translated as CASSVDSLGSPLHF.

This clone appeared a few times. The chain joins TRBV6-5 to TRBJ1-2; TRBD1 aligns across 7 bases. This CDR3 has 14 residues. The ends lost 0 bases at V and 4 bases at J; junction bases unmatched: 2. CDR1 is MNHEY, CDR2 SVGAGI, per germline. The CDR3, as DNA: TGTGCCAGCAGTTACTCAGGGGGCGGCTATGGCTACACCTTC. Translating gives CASSYSGGGYGYTF.

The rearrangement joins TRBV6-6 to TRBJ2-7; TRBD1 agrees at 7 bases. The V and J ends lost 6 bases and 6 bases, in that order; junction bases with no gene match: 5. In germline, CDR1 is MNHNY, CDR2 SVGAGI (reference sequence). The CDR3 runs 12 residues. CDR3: CASRYRDSEQYF. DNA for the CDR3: TGTGCCAGCAGGTACCGGGACAGCGAGCAGTACTTC.

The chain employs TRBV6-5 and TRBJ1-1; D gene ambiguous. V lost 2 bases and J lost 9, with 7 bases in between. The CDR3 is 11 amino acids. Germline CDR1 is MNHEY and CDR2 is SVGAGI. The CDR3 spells CASSYGFKAFF. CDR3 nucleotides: TGTGCCAGCAGTTACGGGTTTAAAGCTTTCTTT.

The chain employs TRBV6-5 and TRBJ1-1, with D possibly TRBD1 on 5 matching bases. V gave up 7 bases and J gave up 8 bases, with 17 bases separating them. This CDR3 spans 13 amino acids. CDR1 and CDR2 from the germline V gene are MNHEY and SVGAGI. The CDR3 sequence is CASKSGTGGEAFF. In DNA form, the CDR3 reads TGTGCCAGCAAATCAGGTACCGGGGGAGAAGCTTTCTTT.

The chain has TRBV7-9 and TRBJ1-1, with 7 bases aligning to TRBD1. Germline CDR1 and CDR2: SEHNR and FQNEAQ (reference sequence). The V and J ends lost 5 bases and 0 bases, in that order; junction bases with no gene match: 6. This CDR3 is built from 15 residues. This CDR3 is CASSHRQGMNTEAFF. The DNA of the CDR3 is TGTGCCAGCAGCCATCGACAGGGAATGAACACTGAAGCTTTCTTT.

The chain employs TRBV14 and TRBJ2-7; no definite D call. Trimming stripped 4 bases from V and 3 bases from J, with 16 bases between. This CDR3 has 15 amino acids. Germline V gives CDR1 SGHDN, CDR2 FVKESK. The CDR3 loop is CASSPQAGPRYEQYF. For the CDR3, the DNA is TGTGCCAGCAGCCCCCAAGCCGGTCCCCGCTACGAGCAGTACTTC.

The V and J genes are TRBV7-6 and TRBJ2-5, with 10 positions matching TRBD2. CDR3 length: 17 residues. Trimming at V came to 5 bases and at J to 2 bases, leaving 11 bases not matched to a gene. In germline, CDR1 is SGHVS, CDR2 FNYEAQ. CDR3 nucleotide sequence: TGTGCCAGCAGCGATGACTTAGGTAGCGGGGGGCAAGAGACCCAGTACTTC. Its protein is CASSDDLGSGGQETQYF.

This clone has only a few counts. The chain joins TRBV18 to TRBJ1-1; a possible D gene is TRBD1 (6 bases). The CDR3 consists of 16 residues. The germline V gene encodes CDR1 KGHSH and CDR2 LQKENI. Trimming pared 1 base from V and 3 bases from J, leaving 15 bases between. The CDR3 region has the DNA TGTGCCAGCTCACCACGGCAGGCGAAGGGGGACACTGAAGCTTTCTTT. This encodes CASSPRQAKGDTEAFF.

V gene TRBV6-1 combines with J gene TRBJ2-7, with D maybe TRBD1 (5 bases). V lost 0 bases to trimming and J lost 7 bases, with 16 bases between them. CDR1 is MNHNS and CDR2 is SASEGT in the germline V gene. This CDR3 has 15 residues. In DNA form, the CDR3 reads TGTGCCAGCAGTGAAGCGGGGCCAGGTTTGGGAGAGCAGTACTTC. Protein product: CASSEAGPGLGEQYF.

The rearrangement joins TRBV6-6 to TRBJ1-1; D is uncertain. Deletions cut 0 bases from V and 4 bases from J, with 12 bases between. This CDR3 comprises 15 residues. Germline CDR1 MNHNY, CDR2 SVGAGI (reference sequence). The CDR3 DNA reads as TGTGCCAGCAGTTACTCGAAGGACGGCTCCACTGAAGCTTTCTTT. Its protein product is CASSYSKDGSTEAFF.

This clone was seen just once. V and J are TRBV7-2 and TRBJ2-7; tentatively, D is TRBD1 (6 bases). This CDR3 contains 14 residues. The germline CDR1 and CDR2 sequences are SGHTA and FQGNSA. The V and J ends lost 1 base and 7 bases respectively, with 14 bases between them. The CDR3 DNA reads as TGTGCCAGCAGCTTAGGGGGGCCCCTTCGGGAGCAGTACTTC. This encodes CASSLGGPLREQYF.

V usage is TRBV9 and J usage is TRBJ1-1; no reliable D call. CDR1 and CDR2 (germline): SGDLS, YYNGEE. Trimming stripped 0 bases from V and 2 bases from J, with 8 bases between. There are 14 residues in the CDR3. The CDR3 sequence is CASSVVAPNTEAFF. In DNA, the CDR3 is TGTGCCAGCAGCGTAGTGGCTCCCAACACTGAAGCTTTCTTT.

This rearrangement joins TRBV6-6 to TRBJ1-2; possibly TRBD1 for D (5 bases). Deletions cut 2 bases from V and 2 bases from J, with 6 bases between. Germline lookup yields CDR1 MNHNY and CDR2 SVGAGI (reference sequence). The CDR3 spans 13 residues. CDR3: CASSYGGNYGYTF. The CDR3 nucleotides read TGTGCCAGCAGTTACGGGGGAAACTATGGCTACACCTTC.

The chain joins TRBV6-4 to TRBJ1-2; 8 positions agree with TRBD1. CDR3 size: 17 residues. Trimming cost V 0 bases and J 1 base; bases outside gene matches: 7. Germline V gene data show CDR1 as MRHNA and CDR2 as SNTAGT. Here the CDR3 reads CASSDSGTGRGNYGYTF. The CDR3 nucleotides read TGTGCCAGCAGTGACTCGGGGACAGGTCGGGGTAACTATGGCTACACCTTC.

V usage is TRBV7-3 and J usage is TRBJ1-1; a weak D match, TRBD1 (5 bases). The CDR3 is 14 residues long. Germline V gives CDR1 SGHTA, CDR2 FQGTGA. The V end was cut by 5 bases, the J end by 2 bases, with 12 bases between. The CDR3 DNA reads TGTGCCAGCAGCCCGGGGGGAAAAAACACTGAAGCTTTCTTT. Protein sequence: CASSPGGKNTEAFF.

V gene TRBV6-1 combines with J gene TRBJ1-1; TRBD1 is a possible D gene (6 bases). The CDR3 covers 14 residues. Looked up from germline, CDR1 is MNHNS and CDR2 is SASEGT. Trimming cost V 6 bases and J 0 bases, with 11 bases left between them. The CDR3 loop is CASRRTEMNTEAFF. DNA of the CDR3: TGTGCCAGCAGACGGACAGAAATGAACACTGAAGCTTTCTTT.